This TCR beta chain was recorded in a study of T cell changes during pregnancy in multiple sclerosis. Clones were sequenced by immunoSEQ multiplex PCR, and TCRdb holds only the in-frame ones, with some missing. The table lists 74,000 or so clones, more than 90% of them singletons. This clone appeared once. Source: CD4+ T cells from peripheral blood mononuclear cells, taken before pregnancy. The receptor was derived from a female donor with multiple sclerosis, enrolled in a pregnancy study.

Here the CDR3 reads CASSFEGAPTDTQYF. The CDR3 DNA follows: TGCGCCAGCAGCTTCGAGGGGGCGCCGACAGATACGCAGTATTTT. The chain uses TRBV5-1 and TRBJ2-3, with 7 bases lining up with TRBD1. V lost 2 bases and J lost 3; bases outside the gene matches: 6. The CDR3 spans 15 residues. The V gene's germline CDR1 is SGHRS and CDR2 YFSETQ.